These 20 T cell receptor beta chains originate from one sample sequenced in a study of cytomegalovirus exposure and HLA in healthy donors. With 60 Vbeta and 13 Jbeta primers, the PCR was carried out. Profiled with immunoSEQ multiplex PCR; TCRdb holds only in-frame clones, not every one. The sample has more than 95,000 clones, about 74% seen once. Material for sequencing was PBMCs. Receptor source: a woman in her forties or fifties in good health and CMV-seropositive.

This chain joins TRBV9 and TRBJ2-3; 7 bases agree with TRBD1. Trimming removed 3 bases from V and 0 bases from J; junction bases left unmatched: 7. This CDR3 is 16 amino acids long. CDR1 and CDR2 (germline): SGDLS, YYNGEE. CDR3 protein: CASSAPGQLSTDTQYF. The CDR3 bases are TGTGCCAGCAGCGCCCCGGGACAGTTAAGCACAGATACGCAGTATTTT.

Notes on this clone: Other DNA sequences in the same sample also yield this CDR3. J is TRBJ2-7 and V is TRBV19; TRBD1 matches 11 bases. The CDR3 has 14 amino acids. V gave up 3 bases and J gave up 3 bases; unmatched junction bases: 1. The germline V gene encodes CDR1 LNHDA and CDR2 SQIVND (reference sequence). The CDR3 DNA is TGTGCCAGTAGTATCGGGACAGGGGGCTACGAGCAGTACTTC. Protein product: CASSIGTGGYEQYF.

As DNA, the CDR3 is TGCGCCAGCAGTGTGTCCACTTGGAGCTCCTACAATGAGCAGTTCTTC. Encoded protein: CASSVSTWSSYNEQFF. This chain uses TRBV10-1 with TRBJ2-1, with D uncertain. CDR3 length: 16 amino acids. Germline V CDR1 and CDR2: WNHNN, SYGVQD (reference sequence). V gave up 4 bases and J gave up 0 bases, with 13 bases separating them.

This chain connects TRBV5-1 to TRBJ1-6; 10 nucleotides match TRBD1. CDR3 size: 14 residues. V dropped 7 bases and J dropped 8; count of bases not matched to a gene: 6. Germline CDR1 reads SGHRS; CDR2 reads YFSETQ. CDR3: CASGPGQGDSPLHF. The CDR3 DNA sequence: TGCGCCAGCGGCCCAGGACAGGGGGATTCACCCCTCCACTTT.

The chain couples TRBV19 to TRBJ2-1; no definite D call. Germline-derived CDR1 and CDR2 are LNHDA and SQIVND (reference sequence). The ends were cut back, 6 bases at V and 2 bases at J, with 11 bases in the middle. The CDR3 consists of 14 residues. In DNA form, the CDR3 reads TGTGCCAGTAGCCGCGGCGCGACCTACAATGAGCAGTTCTTC. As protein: CASSRGATYNEQFF.

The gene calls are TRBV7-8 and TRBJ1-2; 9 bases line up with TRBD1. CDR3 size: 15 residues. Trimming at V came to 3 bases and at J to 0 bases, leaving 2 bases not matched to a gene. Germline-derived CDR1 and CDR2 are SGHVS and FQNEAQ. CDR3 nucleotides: TGTGCCAGCAGCTTTACAGGGGGCGCTAACTATGGCTACACCTTC. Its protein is CASSFTGGANYGYTF.

This CDR3 reads CASSRRQGPDYGYTF. In DNA form, the CDR3 reads TGTGCCAGCAGCCGCCGGCAGGGGCCGGACTATGGCTACACCTTC. The V call is TRBV13, the J call TRBJ1-2; a weak D match, TRBD1 (6 bases). CDR1 and CDR2 (germline): PRHDT, FYEKMQ (reference sequence). The CDR3 runs 15 residues. With 5 bases removed from V and 3 bases from J, the gap between germline ends came to 16 bases.

The CDR3 is CASSSGTGDYEQYF. Here the CDR3 DNA reads TGTGCCAGCAGTTCCGGGACAGGGGACTACGAGCAGTACTTC. J is TRBJ2-7 and V is TRBV7-3, with 10 bases identical to TRBD1. In germline, CDR1 is SGHTA, CDR2 FQGTGA. This CDR3 is 14 amino acids long. V gave up 6 bases and J gave up 3 bases; unmatched junction bases: 5.

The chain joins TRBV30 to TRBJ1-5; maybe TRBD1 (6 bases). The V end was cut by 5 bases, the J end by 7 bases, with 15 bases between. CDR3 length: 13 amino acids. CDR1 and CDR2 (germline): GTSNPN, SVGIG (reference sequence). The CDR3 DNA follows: TGTGCCTGGGGGGGGGCGAGGTTCCAGCCCCAGCATTTT. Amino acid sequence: CAWGGARFQPQHF.

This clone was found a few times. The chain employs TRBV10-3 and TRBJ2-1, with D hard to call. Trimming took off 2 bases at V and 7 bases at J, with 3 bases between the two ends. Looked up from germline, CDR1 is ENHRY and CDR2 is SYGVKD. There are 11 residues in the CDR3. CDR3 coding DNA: TGTGCCATCAGTGAGCCTAATGAGCAGTTCTTC. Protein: CAISEPNEQFF.

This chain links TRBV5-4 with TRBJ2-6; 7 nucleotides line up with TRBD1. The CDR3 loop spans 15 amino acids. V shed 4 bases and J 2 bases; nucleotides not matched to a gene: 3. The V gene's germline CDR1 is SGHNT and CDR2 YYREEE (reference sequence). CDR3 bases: TGTGCCAGCAGCCCACAGGGGACTGGGGCCAACGTCCTGACTTTC. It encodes CASSPQGTGANVLTF.

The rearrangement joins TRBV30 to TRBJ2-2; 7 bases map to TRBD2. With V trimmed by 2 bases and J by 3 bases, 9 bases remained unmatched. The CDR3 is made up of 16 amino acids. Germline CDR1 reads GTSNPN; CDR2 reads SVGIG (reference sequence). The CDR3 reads CAWSIAQRGYTGELFF. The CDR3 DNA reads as TGTGCCTGGAGTATCGCCCAGCGGGGATACACCGGGGAGCTGTTTTTT.

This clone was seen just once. CDR3 region: CATAGSGANVLTF. The CDR3 nucleotides are TGTGCCACCGCAGGCTCTGGGGCCAACGTCCTGACTTTC. The chain has TRBV2 and TRBJ2-6; D not resolved. Trimming cost V 10 bases and J 0 bases, with 7 bases left between them. The CDR3 has 13 amino acids. Germline lookup yields CDR1 SNHLY and CDR2 FYNNEI. The full variable domain, with the rest looked up from reference TRBV2 and TRBJ2-6, is EPEVTQTPSHQVTQMGQEVILRCVPISNHLYFYWYRQILGQKVEFLVSFYNNEISEKSEIFDDQFSVERPDGSNFTLKIRSTKLEDSAMYFCATAGSGANVLTFGAGSRLTVL.

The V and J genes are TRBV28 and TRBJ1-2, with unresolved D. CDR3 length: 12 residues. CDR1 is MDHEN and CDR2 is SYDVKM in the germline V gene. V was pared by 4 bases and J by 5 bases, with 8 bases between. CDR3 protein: CASSSRSYGYTF. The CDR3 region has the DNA TGTGCCAGCAGTTCCCGTAGTTATGGCTACACCTTC.

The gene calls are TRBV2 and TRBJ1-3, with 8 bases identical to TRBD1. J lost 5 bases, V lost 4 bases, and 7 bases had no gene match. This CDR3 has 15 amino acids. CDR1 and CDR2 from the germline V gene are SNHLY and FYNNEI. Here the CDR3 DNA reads TGTGCCAGCAGTGGGGGACAGGCAGAGCGAAACACCATATATTTT. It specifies CASSGGQAERNTIYF.

The CDR3: CASSLGDAVQFF. The CDR3 nucleotides read TGCGCCAGCAGCTTGGGCGACGCGGTGCAGTTCTTC. The chain recombines TRBV5-1 with TRBJ2-1, with unresolved D. In germline, CDR1 is SGHRS, CDR2 YFSETQ. The CDR3 runs to 12 residues. Trimming took off 0 bases at V and 12 bases at J, with 10 bases between the two ends.

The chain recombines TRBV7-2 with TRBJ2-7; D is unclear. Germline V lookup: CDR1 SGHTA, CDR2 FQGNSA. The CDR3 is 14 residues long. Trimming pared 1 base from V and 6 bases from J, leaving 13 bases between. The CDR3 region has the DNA TGTGCCAGCAGCTTAGGTGGTGGTATCGGCGAGCAGTACTTC. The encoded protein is CASSLGGGIGEQYF.

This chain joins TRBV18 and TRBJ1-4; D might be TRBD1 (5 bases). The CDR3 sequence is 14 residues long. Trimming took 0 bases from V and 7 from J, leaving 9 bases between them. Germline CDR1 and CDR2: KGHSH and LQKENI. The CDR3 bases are TGTGCCAGCTCACCACCGGAGGGGACTGAAAAACTGTTTTTT. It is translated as CASSPPEGTEKLFF.

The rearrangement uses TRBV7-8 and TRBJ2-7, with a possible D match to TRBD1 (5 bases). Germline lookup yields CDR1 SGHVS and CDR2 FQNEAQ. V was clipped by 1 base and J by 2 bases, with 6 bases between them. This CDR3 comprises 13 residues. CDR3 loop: CASSLGRAYEQYF. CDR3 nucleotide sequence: TGTGCCAGCAGCTTAGGCAGGGCCTACGAGCAGTACTTC.

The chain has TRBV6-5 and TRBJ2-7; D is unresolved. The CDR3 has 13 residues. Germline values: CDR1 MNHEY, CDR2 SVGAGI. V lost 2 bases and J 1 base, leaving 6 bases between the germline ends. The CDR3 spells CASSYAPSYEQYF. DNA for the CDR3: TGTGCCAGCAGTTACGCGCCTTCCTACGAGCAGTACTTC.